This TCR beta chain was sequenced during a study of neurological immune-mediated disorders (dated by TCRdb to about 2019). Some background on the complete study: The study compared peripheral blood TCR-beta repertoires of HTLV-I-associated myelopathy (HAM/TSP) patients, multiple sclerosis patients and healthy controls using UMI-based sequencing. Alongside PBMC samples, the set of some 98 TCR-beta libraries contained longitudinal samples, technical triplicates, and paired CD4+ and CD8+ T-cell subsets that had been sorted. Technical triplicate libraries were sequenced to precisely calculate how much the frequency of each individual clone varied. The cohort was made up of about 66 subjects, consisting of 15 or so HAM/TSP patients, some 34 multiple sclerosis patients and 20 healthy controls. Study-level results and caveats: The highest TCR clonal expansion was observed in HAM/TSP patients, whereas the lowest was observed in MS patients, even when compared with healthy controls. No identical CDR3 amino acid sequences were shared among expanded clones across subjects, suggesting private TCR-beta repertoires in all groups.

Deletion took 7 bases off V and 7 bases off J, with a span of 17 bases between the germline ends. Spanning cysteine to phenylalanine, the CDR3 consists of 13 amino acids. Only the CDR3 portion is preserved as DNA: 39 bases, with reading frame beginning at the first base. CDR1 and CDR2 are read off the germline V gene as SGHRS and YFSETQ. The meaning of the sample's time point label: technical triplicate 2. For the unsorted PBMC libraries, 2 million PBMCs were stored in RNAlater at -80 degrees C until RNA extraction and were used to generate the libraries. Peripheral blood was subjected to Ficoll-Hypaque density gradient centrifugation to isolate PBMCs, which were then cryopreserved in liquid nitrogen. cDNA was synthesized by template-switch 5'RACE using a primer with a 10-nucleotide random unique molecular identifier that tagged each TCR transcript. Each sequencing run produced over 180 million TCR-beta sequences covering 15-18 subjects. The RNeasy kit was used to extract total RNA. The KAPA Real-time Library Amplification kit was used to amplify TCR-beta VDJ regions with primers for the TCR constant region and the 5'RACE anchor. A first PCR added sample indexes and Illumina adaptors, and a second PCR then raised library yield. After purification with Ampure beads, the TCR product of roughly 650 bp was size-selected on a 2% E-gel SizeSelection system. Before pooling, libraries had their quality checked on a Bioanalyzer, their concentration measured with Qubit, and their quantity determined with the Kapa Library Quantification kit. An Illumina HiSeq 2500 sequenced the libraries paired-end 2 x 150 bp. To increase sequence diversity, roughly 25-31% phiX was spiked into each library pool. As for how the authors treated the data: Quality-filtered reads were processed with the UMI-based MiGEC pipeline, which removed over 75% of raw TCR sequences during error correction. IMGT germline references were used for aligning VDJ genes, and each clonotype was defined as a unique CDR3 amino acid sequence together with its V-J genes. Clonal expansion, Shannon diversity and CDR3 relatedness (CalcPairwiseDistances, ClusterSamples) were evaluated with VDJtools, and phylogenetic trees were built with CLCbio workbench. A clone was classed as expanded if it had 8 or more unique UMIs, a cutoff based on coefficient-of-variation modelling across technical triplicates. TCRdb itself trimmed the public reads at Q25 with fastp, ran MiXCR and retained productive beta chains. Rows with a matching CDR3 protein are joined into one entry that keeps the most common DNA and genes. It is TCRdb's table, rather than the study itself, that gives the V and J calls and clone size. This sample is represented by around 56,000 distinct CDR3 sequences; less than 25% of them were singletons. Of the sample, under 5.5% is held by the ten largest clones.

This clonotype was counted ten times or more. Its antigen remains unidentified. No much larger clone is present one base from it, and per-base qualities are unavailable. Sequences were obtained from PBMCs. The TCR was taken from a man between 60 and 75 years old with HTLV-1-associated myelopathy (HAM/TSP). Rearrangement joined TRBV5-1 to TRBJ1-2, with a tentative D gene TRBD1 over 6 matching bases. The CDR3 reads as follows: CASSAQGVAGYTF. The nucleotide sequence is given as TGCGCCAGCTCCGCACAGGGTGTCGCTGGCTACACCTTC.